This T cell receptor beta chain was found in a study of blood T cell repertoires in COVID-19. On the study more broadly: From the United States, Italy and Spain came samples of acute and convalescent COVID-19. PBMCs, B-cell-depleted T cells, or T cells provided the cDNA or gDNA that made up the material.

Original analysis: Estimation of nucleated cell counts was performed using reference gene primer amplification. Clones were read by immunoSEQ multiplex PCR, and TCRdb kept only the in-frame ones, dropping some. V and J calls plus clone size are reproduced from that table; the DNA served to infer D and trimming. The sample lists a few hundred thousand clones; around 80% were seen once. CDR1 and CDR2 (germline): GTSNPN, SVGIG (reference sequence). The CDR3 loop spans 18 amino acids. V was pared by 2 bases and J by 0 bases, with 19 bases between. The chain recombines TRBV30 with TRBJ1-4; the D gene is possibly TRBD1 (5 bases). The receptor's source is a man over 45 with active or convalescent COVID-19. The sample taken for sequencing was peripheral blood. The CDR3 region has the DNA TGTGCCTGGAGTACGTTTTGGTTATCGGGGGCAACTAATGAAAAACTGTTTTTT. This sequence encodes CAWSTFWLSGATNEKLFF. The full variable domain, with the rest looked up from reference TRBV30 and TRBJ1-4, is SQTIHQWPATLVQPVGSPLSLECTVEGTSNPNLYWYRQAAGRGLQLLFYSVGIGQISSEVPQNLSASRPQDRQFILSSKKLLLSDSGFYLCAWSTFWLSGATNEKLFFGSGTQLSVL.